This T cell receptor beta chain was identified during a study of cytomegalovirus exposure and HLA in healthy donors. Notes on the study in general: In a later analysis, TCR beta V- and J-gene trimming was associated with a missense DCLRE1C variant. Because they were indistinguishable, some V segments, including TRBV6-2 and TRBV6-3, were excluded.

Notes on this clone: Its antigen remains unknown.

Per germline, CDR1 SGHDT and CDR2 YYEEEE. The V and J ends lost 3 bases and 5 bases, in that order; junction bases with no gene match: 7. The CDR3 is made up of 16 amino acids. Amplification used 60 Vbeta primers and 13 Jbeta primers. Using immunoSEQ multiplex PCR, the repertoire was profiled, and TCRdb retains in-frame clones only, with some absent. The data hold 150,000 or so clones, with 70% to 80% observed a single time. The sequencing input was PBMCs. The rearrangement joins TRBV5-6 to TRBJ2-5; 13 nucleotides line up with TRBD2. This TCR was recovered from a female donor in good health and CMV-seronegative. The CDR3 region has the DNA TGTGCCAGCAGCTGGACTAGCGGGAGTAGGTGGGAGACCCAGTACTTC. As protein: CASSWTSGSRWETQYF.